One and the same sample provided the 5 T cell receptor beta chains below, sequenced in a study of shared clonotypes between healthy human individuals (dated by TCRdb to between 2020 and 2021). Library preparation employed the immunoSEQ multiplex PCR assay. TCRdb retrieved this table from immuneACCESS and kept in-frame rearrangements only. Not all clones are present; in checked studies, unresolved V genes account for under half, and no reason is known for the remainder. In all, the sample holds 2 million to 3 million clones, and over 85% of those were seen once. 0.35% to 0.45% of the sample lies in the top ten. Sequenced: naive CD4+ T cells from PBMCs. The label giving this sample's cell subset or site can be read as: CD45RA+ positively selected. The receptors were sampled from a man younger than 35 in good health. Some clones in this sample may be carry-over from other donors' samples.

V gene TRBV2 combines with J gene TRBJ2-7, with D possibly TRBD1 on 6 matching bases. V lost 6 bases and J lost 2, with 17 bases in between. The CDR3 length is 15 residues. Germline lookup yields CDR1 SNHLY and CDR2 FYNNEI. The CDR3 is CASSPDRPLAYEQYF. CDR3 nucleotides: TGTGCCAGCAGCCCCGACAGGCCCCTCGCCTACGAGCAGTACTTC.

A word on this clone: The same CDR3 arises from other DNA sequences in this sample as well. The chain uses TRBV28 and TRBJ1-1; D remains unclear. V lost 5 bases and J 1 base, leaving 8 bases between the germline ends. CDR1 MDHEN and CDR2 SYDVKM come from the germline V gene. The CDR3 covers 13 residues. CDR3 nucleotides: TGTGCCAGCAGTCTACCGTCGAACACTGAAGCTTTCTTT. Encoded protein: CASSLPSNTEAFF.

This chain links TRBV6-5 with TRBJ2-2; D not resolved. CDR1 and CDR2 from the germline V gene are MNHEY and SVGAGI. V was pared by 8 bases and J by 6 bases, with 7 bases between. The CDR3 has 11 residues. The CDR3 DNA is TGTGCCAGCCATGACGCCGGGGAGCTGTTTTTT. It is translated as CASHDAGELFF.

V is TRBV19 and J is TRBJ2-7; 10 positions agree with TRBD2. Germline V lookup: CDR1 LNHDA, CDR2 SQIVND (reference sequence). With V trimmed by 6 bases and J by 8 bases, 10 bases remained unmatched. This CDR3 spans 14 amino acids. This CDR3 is CASSPTSGTVKQYF. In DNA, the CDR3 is TGTGCCAGTAGCCCCACTAGCGGGACTGTAAAGCAGTACTTC.

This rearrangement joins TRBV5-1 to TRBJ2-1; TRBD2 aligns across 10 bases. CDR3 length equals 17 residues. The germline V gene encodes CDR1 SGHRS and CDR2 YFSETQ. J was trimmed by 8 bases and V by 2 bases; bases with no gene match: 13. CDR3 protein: CASSFAWASGSQDEQFF. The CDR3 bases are TGCGCCAGCAGCTTTGCCTGGGCTAGCGGGAGTCAGGATGAGCAGTTCTTC. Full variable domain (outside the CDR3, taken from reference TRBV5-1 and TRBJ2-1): KAGVTQTPRYLIKTRGQQVTLSCSPISGHRSVSWYQQTPGQGLQFLFEYFSETQRNKGNFPGRFSGRQFSNSRSEMNVSTLELGDSALYLCASSFAWASGSQDEQFFGPGTRLTVL.